This T cell receptor (beta chain) was sequenced for a study of cytomegalovirus exposure and HLA in healthy donors. Overall study results and limits: According to a later analysis, donors in an Asian-associated ancestry cluster reportedly had fewer N-insertions than the roughly 720-donor mean. Specificity for CMV antigens was confirmed in vitro for three of the CMV-associated chains. The productive fraction for most TCR beta V segments was about 90% or about 30% in an earlier analysis.

The PCR ran on 60 Vbeta and 13 Jbeta primers. Assay: immunoSEQ multiplex PCR; the TCRdb copy retains only in-frame clones and omits some. The top ten hold 4% to 5% of the sample, which has 120,000 or so clones, roughly 10% seen once. Though nominally healthy at sampling, donors likely had unrecorded immune exposures. Comment on this clone: Its antigen is not known.

V lost 6 bases, J lost 11 bases, and 13 bases lay in between. The CDR3 is made up of 10 amino acids. The V gene's germline CDR1 is DFQATT and CDR2 SNEGSKA (reference sequence). The sample taken for sequencing was PBMCs. The sequence came from a woman aged 18-29 years in good health and CMV-seropositive. This chain uses TRBV20-1 with TRBJ1-1; tentative D call: TRBD1 (6 bases). The CDR3, as DNA: TGCAGTGCCTGGGGGCCTCCGGCTTTCTTT. It is translated as CSAWGPPAFF.